This T cell receptor (beta chain) was found in a study of blood T cell repertoires in COVID-19. Enrollees, about 18 to 95 years old, lived in 20 to 25 US areas. Categorization into cohorts depended on clinical history that participants reported. The CDR3 runs 15 residues. The germline gives CDR1 SEHNR, CDR2 FQNEAQ (reference sequence). The ends were cut back, 5 bases at V and 2 bases at J, with 13 bases in the middle. Data came from immunoSEQ multiplex PCR; TCRdb stores just in-frame clones and leaves some out. The table shows about 210,000 clones, with roughly 84% occurring only once. This clone was observed once.

The sequence came from a woman younger than 45 who had been exposed to COVID-19. Sequenced sample: PBMCs or T cells enriched from blood (not recorded which). This chain connects TRBV7-9 to TRBJ2-1; D gene ambiguous. CDR3 residues: CASSVRRGTYNEQFF. In nucleotides, the CDR3 is TGTGCCAGCAGCGTCCGGAGAGGAACCTACAATGAGCAGTTCTTC.